A selection of T cell receptor beta chains follows, all from one sample in a study of blood T cells in healthy people across ages. Using its own MiXCR run on the 5' RACE reads, TCRdb lists one record per CDR3 protein. The sample includes about 760,000 distinct CDR3 sequences, approximately 60% of them seen just once. The specimen was blood. Every receptor here comes from a man aged 40-50 years in good health. The CDR3 runs from the conserved cysteine through the conserved F or W. Each record gives: J gene, D gene, V gene, clone size, CDR3 protein, CDR3 DNA. The D gene is left open where the match is weak. Some rows mark clone size as missing; the rest say once, few, many or name a class of expanded clone.

j_call: TRBJ2-7
d_call: NA
v_call: TRBV20-1
clone_size: NA
cdr3_aa: CSARDARDYEQYF
cdr3_nt: TGCAGTGCTAGAGATGCTAGGGACTACGAGCAGTACTTC

j_call: TRBJ1-6
d_call: NA
v_call: TRBV7-2
clone_size: NA
cdr3_aa: CASSLAPGQTNSPLHF
cdr3_nt: TGTGCCAGCAGCTTAGCCCCTGGACAAACAAATTCACCCCTCCACTTT

j_call: TRBJ2-5
d_call: TRBD2
v_call: TRBV20-1
clone_size: NA
cdr3_aa: CSALGLAGETQYF
cdr3_nt: TGCAGTGCTCTGGGACTAGCGGGCGAGACCCAGTACTTC

j_call: TRBJ2-3
d_call: NA
v_call: TRBV24-1
clone_size: NA
cdr3_aa: CATSDFNDPDTQYF
cdr3_nt: TGTGCCACCAGTGATTTTAACGACCCAGATACGCAGTATTTT

j_call: TRBJ2-6
d_call: TRBD2
v_call: TRBV4-2
clone_size: NA
cdr3_aa: CASSQEASGGPLSNVLTF
cdr3_nt: TGTGCCAGCAGCCAAGAGGCTAGCGGAGGCCCTCTATCCAACGTCCTGACTTTC

j_call: TRBJ2-5
d_call: NA
v_call: TRBV14
clone_size: few
cdr3_aa: CASSHSETQYF
cdr3_nt: TGTGCCAGCAGCCATTCTGAGACCCAGTACTTC

j_call: TRBJ2-1
d_call: NA
v_call: TRBV27
clone_size: NA
cdr3_aa: CASSLGGGYYNEQFF
cdr3_nt: TGTGCCAGCAGTTTGGGAGGCGGGTACTACAATGAGCAGTTCTTC

j_call: TRBJ2-3
d_call: TRBD2
v_call: TRBV13
clone_size: NA
cdr3_aa: CASSSGTSGSIRPSTDTQYF
cdr3_nt: TGTGCCAGCAGTTCCGGGACTAGCGGGAGTATACGCCCTAGCACAGATACGCAGTATTTT

j_call: TRBJ2-3
d_call: NA
v_call: TRBV10-2
clone_size: NA
cdr3_aa: CASSDPGGRTDTQYF
cdr3_nt: TGCGCCAGCAGTGACCCCGGGGGCCGCACAGATACGCAGTATTTT

j_call: TRBJ1-1
d_call: NA
v_call: TRBV7-3
clone_size: NA
cdr3_aa: CASSAHPRDWENTEAFF
cdr3_nt: TGTGCCAGCAGCGCCCACCCCAGGGACTGGGAGAACACTGAAGCTTTCTTT